The rows below give T cell receptor beta chains drawn from one sample of a study of blood T cell repertoires in COVID-19. Using immunoSEQ multiplex PCR, the repertoire was profiled, and TCRdb retains in-frame clones only, with some absent. The table records around 140,000 clones, about 80% of them present only once. The sequencing sample was made of PBMCs or T cells enriched from blood (not recorded which). The receptors stem from a woman in her 50s who had recovered from COVID-19. Both conserved end residues are part of each CDR3. D genes are given only for firm matches. Some rows have no size entry. The others give once, few or many, or a class for an expanded clone.

cdr3_aa	cdr3_nt	j_call	clone_size	d_call	v_call
CASSLGQASYEQYF	TGTGCCAGCAGTTTGGGACAGGCGTCCTACGAGCAGTACTTC	TRBJ2-7	few	TRBD1	TRBV2
CAISESRDRVSYNEQFF	TGTGCCATCAGTGAGTCACGGGACAGGGTATCCTACAATGAGCAGTTCTTC	TRBJ2-1	NA	TRBD1	TRBV10-3
CASSSASYRGEQYF	TGCGCCAGCAGCTCGGCATCCTACCGGGGCGAGCAGTACTTC	TRBJ2-7	NA	NA	TRBV5-1
CASSTGLSSYEQYF	TGTGCCAGTAGTACTGGTCTTAGCTCCTACGAGCAGTACTTC	TRBJ2-7	NA	NA	TRBV19
CASSLWTSGNNEQFF	TGCGCCAGCAGCCTATGGACTAGCGGGAACAATGAGCAGTTCTTC	TRBJ2-1	once	TRBD2	TRBV5-1
CASSRGLAVQYF	TGTGCCAGCAGCCGCGGGTTAGCGGTGCAGTATTTT	TRBJ2-3	NA	NA	TRBV7-8
CASSLAVFGGDEKLFF	TGTGCCAGCAGCTTAGCGGTATTTGGGGGCGATGAAAAACTGTTTTTT	TRBJ1-4	few	NA	TRBV11-3
CSVDVQGSGANVLTF	TGCAGCGTGGACGTACAGGGGTCTGGGGCCAACGTCCTGACTTTC	TRBJ2-6	NA	TRBD1	TRBV29-1
CASTGGLAGGIGSYEQYF	TGTGCCAGCACTGGGGGGCTAGCGGGGGGCATTGGGTCCTACGAGCAGTACTTC	TRBJ2-7	NA	TRBD2	TRBV27
CAWSLNTKGHRNSPLHF	TGTGCCTGGAGTCTTAACACGAAGGGACACCGAAATTCACCCCTCCACTTT	TRBJ1-6	NA	NA	TRBV30
CASGENYGYTF	TGTGCTAGTGGAGAGAACTATGGCTACACCTTC	TRBJ1-2	NA	NA	TRBV12-5
CASSPLLQGAREAFF	TGTGCCAGCAGCCCCCTCCTGCAGGGGGCTCGTGAAGCTTTCTTT	TRBJ1-1	NA	TRBD1	TRBV3-1/TRBV3-2
CASTPRQGVTGNTIYF	TGTGCCAGCACCCCAAGACAGGGGGTCACAGGAAACACCATATATTTT	TRBJ1-3	NA	TRBD1	TRBV9
CASSRPGNTIYF	TGTGCCAGCAGCCGTCCTGGAAACACCATATATTTT	TRBJ1-3	few	NA	TRBV6-5
CASSLGQGSYNEQFF	TGTGCCAGCAGCTTGGGTCAGGGCTCCTACAATGAGCAGTTCTTC	TRBJ2-1	NA	NA	TRBV5-5
CASSITGVATQYF	TGTGCCAGTAGTATAACAGGGGTAGCGACCCAGTACTTC	TRBJ2-5	NA	TRBD1	TRBV19
CASSSWTSSAYEQYF	TGTGCCAGCAGTTCCTGGACAAGTTCGGCCTACGAGCAGTACTTC	TRBJ2-7	NA	NA	TRBV6-5
CASSRGQVNTEAFF	TGTGCCAGCAGCCGGGGACAGGTGAACACTGAAGCTTTCTTT	TRBJ1-1	once	TRBD1	TRBV3-1/TRBV3-2
CASSMRENYEQYF	TGTGCCAGCTCGATGCGGGAGAACTACGAGCAGTACTTC	TRBJ2-7	few	TRBD2	TRBV27
CASSVDEGEANEKLFF	TGTGCCAGCAGCGTAGACGAAGGGGAGGCTAATGAAAAACTGTTTTTT	TRBJ1-4	many	NA	TRBV9
CASSEDRSGETQYF	TGTGCCAGCAGTGAAGACAGGTCAGGTGAGACCCAGTACTTC	TRBJ2-5	few	NA	TRBV6-1
CASSGARWFNEQFF	TGTGCCAGCAGCGGGGCTAGGTGGTTTAATGAGCAGTTCTTC	TRBJ2-1	NA	NA	TRBV14
CASSLGTTPYNEQFF	TGTGCCAGCAGCTTAGGGACTACCCCCTACAATGAGCAGTTCTTC	TRBJ2-1	NA	NA	TRBV7-9
CASSISVNTEAFF	TGTGCCAGCAGCATTTCGGTGAACACTGAAGCTTTCTTT	TRBJ1-1	NA	NA	TRBV7-9
CASRTSLVDEQFF	TGTGCCAGCAGGACTAGTCTTGTAGATGAGCAGTTCTTC	TRBJ2-1	NA	NA	TRBV28
CASSRQGNEQYF	TGTGCCAGCAGTAGACAGGGGAACGAGCAGTACTTC	TRBJ2-7	NA	TRBD1	TRBV6-5
CASSLPPDEQYF	TGTGCCAGCAGCCTCCCTCCCGACGAGCAGTACTTC	TRBJ2-7	NA	NA	TRBV3-1/TRBV3-2
CSTGDTEAFF	TGCAGCACAGGGGACACTGAAGCTTTCTTT	TRBJ1-1	NA	TRBD1	TRBV29-1
CASSLEGLADEQYF	TGTGCCAGCAGCTTGGAGGGACTAGCGGACGAGCAGTACTTC	TRBJ2-7	NA	TRBD2	TRBV5-4
CASGHARQGSEQYF	TGTGCCAGCGGACACGCTCGACAGGGGTCCGAGCAGTACTTC	TRBJ2-7	NA	TRBD1	TRBV6-5
CATSDRGADQPQHF	TGTGCCACCAGTGATCGGGGGGCAGATCAGCCCCAGCATTTT	TRBJ1-5	NA	NA	TRBV24-1
CASSQDNRLGGWETQYF	TGCGCCAGCAGCCAAGATAATAGATTGGGAGGGTGGGAGACCCAGTACTTC	TRBJ2-5	NA	TRBD2	TRBV4-1
CASSLRDNYEQYF	TGTGCCAGCAGCCTTCGGGACAACTACGAGCAGTACTTC	TRBJ2-7	NA	NA	TRBV3-1/TRBV3-2
CASSERWTSQRWDTQYF	TGTGCCAGCAGTGAAAGATGGACTAGTCAAAGGTGGGATACGCAGTATTTT	TRBJ2-3	NA	TRBD2	TRBV25-1
CATKGQGLSYEQYF	TGTGCCACCAAGGGACAGGGCCTCTCCTACGAGCAGTACTTC	TRBJ2-7	NA	TRBD1	TRBV24-1
CASRFRDRDYGYTF	TGTGCCAGCAGGTTTCGGGACAGAGACTATGGCTACACCTTC	TRBJ1-2	NA	TRBD1	TRBV28
CASSRDRGSVDEQYF	TGTGCCAGTAGTAGAGACAGGGGATCGGTCGACGAGCAGTACTTC	TRBJ2-7	NA	TRBD1	TRBV19
CASSPRTGRTEAFF	TGTGCCAGCAGCCCCCGGACAGGCAGGACTGAAGCTTTCTTT	TRBJ1-1	NA	TRBD1	TRBV7-9
CASTQGPVAFF	TGTGCCAGTACTCAGGGGCCGGTAGCTTTCTTT	TRBJ1-1	NA	NA	TRBV19
CASSLDTGLYGYTF	TGCGCCAGCAGCTTGGATACGGGATTGTATGGCTACACCTTC	TRBJ1-2	NA	NA	TRBV5-1
CASSPRALPSYEQYF	TGTGCCAGCAGTCCCAGGGCTCTCCCCTCCTACGAGCAGTACTTC	TRBJ2-7	NA	NA	TRBV6-5
CASTEGSAGANVLTF	TGTGCCAGCACGGAGGGCTCGGCTGGGGCCAACGTCCTGACTTTC	TRBJ2-6	NA	NA	TRBV7-9
CASGVAVNTGELFF	TGTGCTAGTGGCGTAGCGGTGAACACCGGGGAGCTGTTTTTT	TRBJ2-2	NA	NA	TRBV12-5
CASSLGDRGTLGQYF	TGTGCCAGCAGCTTAGGGGACAGGGGTACTCTGGGGCAGTACTTC	TRBJ2-7	NA	TRBD1	TRBV11-2
CASTKTSGVPSNEQFF	TGTGCCAGCACCAAAACCTCGGGAGTCCCATCGAATGAGCAGTTCTTC	TRBJ2-1	NA	NA	TRBV27
CAIKSGTSYEQYF	TGTGCCATCAAAAGCGGGACGAGCTACGAGCAGTACTTC	TRBJ2-7	NA	TRBD2	TRBV10-3
CASSMDLAGPTDTQYF	TGCGCCAGCAGTATGGACCTAGCGGGACCCACAGATACGCAGTATTTT	TRBJ2-3	once	TRBD2	TRBV5-1
CSVPKGTGMNTEAFF	TGCAGCGTTCCTAAGGGGACTGGGATGAACACTGAAGCTTTCTTT	TRBJ1-1	NA	NA	TRBV29-1
CASSLDYYNEQFF	TGCGCCAGCAGCTTGGACTATTACAATGAGCAGTTCTTC	TRBJ2-1	NA	NA	TRBV5-1
CASSRDREVSGNTIYF	TGTGCCAGCAGCCGCGACAGGGAGGTTTCTGGAAACACCATATATTTT	TRBJ1-3	NA	TRBD1	TRBV2
CAWSGQGGYEQYF	TGTGCCTGGAGTGGGCAGGGAGGCTACGAGCAGTACTTC	TRBJ2-7	NA	NA	TRBV30
CASSEGTIEQFF	TGTGCCAGCAGTGAAGGGACAATTGAGCAGTTCTTC	TRBJ2-1	once	NA	TRBV6-1
CASRPGQAHEQFF	TGTGCCAGCAGGCCGGGACAGGCTCATGAGCAGTTCTTC	TRBJ2-1	NA	TRBD1	TRBV28
CAWSWQGRNTIYF	TGTGCCTGGAGTTGGCAGGGTAGAAACACCATATATTTT	TRBJ1-3	NA	NA	TRBV30
CASSLDRVAEAFF	TGTGCCAGCAGCCTGGACAGGGTCGCTGAAGCTTTCTTT	TRBJ1-1	once	TRBD1	TRBV4-2